These T cell receptor beta chains were read from a single sample in a study of identical twins. TCRdb reprocessed the 5' RACE reads with MiXCR, giving one entry per CDR3 protein. Of 600,000 to 700,000 distinct CDR3 sequences in the sample, roughly 20% were seen once. The data also belong to a second study, concerning T cells expressing NK-cell markers.

Sequenced sample: PBMCs. The receptors stem from a woman aged 18-29 years in good health. CDR3s include the opening cysteine and the closing phenylalanine or tryptophan. D genes are given only for firm matches. Expanded clones get a size class; other rows say once, few or many, or leave the size out.

D gene: NA; V gene: TRBV12-3/TRBV12-4; J gene: TRBJ2-1; clone size: NA; CDR3 protein: CASSFRDPVYNEQFF; CDR3 DNA: TGTGCCAGCAGTTTTAGAGATCCAGTCTACAATGAGCAGTTCTTC
D gene: NA; V gene: TRBV12-3/TRBV12-4; J gene: TRBJ1-5; clone size: few; CDR3 protein: CASRTNSNQPQHF; CDR3 DNA: TGTGCCAGCAGAACAAATAGCAATCAGCCCCAGCATTTT
D gene: NA; V gene: TRBV18; J gene: TRBJ2-1; clone size: NA; CDR3 protein: CASSPPIGGPKSSYNEQFF; CDR3 DNA: TGTGCCAGCTCACCACCGATCGGGGGCCCCAAAAGCTCCTACAATGAGCAGTTCTTC
D gene: NA; V gene: TRBV12-3/TRBV12-4; J gene: TRBJ2-7; clone size: NA; CDR3 protein: CASSPNSGHEQYF; CDR3 DNA: TGTGCCAGCAGTCCTAACAGCGGCCACGAGCAGTACTTC
D gene: NA; V gene: TRBV7-6; J gene: TRBJ2-5; clone size: few; CDR3 protein: CASSLDPASETQYF; CDR3 DNA: TGTGCCAGCAGCTTAGATCCGGCCTCGGAGACCCAGTACTTC
D gene: NA; V gene: TRBV20-1; J gene: TRBJ1-2; clone size: few; CDR3 protein: CSAPNTNSYGYTF; CDR3 DNA: TGCAGTGCCCCAAACACAAATTCCTATGGCTACACCTTC
D gene: NA; V gene: TRBV7-2; J gene: TRBJ2-3; clone size: NA; CDR3 protein: CASLVARSTDTQYF; CDR3 DNA: TGTGCCAGCCTCGTAGCGAGGAGCACAGATACGCAGTATTTT
D gene: NA; V gene: TRBV25-1; J gene: TRBJ2-7; clone size: NA; CDR3 protein: CASSDQTVSSYEQYF; CDR3 DNA: TGTGCCAGCAGTGACCAGACAGTTAGCTCCTACGAGCAGTACTTC
D gene: NA; V gene: TRBV12-3/TRBV12-4; J gene: TRBJ2-3; clone size: NA; CDR3 protein: CASRSRHMGADTQYF; CDR3 DNA: TGTGCCAGCAGATCGAGACATATGGGTGCAGATACGCAGTATTTT
D gene: NA; V gene: TRBV5-5; J gene: TRBJ2-2; clone size: NA; CDR3 protein: CASGPGRLYTGELFF; CDR3 DNA: TGTGCCAGCGGCCCTGGGCGCCTCTACACCGGGGAGCTGTTTTTT
D gene: TRBD2; V gene: TRBV6-1; J gene: TRBJ2-2; clone size: few; CDR3 protein: CASSSGTGLYTGELFF; CDR3 DNA: TGTGCCAGCAGTAGCGGGACTGGGCTGTACACCGGGGAGCTGTTTTTT
D gene: NA; V gene: TRBV12-3/TRBV12-4; J gene: TRBJ2-7; clone size: few; CDR3 protein: CASSSSVSSYEQYF; CDR3 DNA: TGTGCCAGCAGCTCTAGCGTGAGCTCCTACGAGCAGTACTTC
D gene: NA; V gene: TRBV12-3/TRBV12-4; J gene: TRBJ2-7; clone size: NA; CDR3 protein: CASSQELKNSYEQYF; CDR3 DNA: TGTGCCAGCAGTCAAGAGCTAAAGAACTCCTACGAGCAGTACTTC
D gene: TRBD1; V gene: TRBV10-2; J gene: TRBJ1-5; clone size: once; CDR3 protein: CASSESTGNSNQPQHF; CDR3 DNA: TGCGCCAGCAGTGAGTCGACAGGGAATAGCAATCAGCCCCAGCATTTT
D gene: NA; V gene: TRBV3-1; J gene: TRBJ2-5; clone size: once; CDR3 protein: CASSQRGSGATQETQYF; CDR3 DNA: TGTGCCAGCAGCCAGAGGGGGAGCGGGGCGACTCAAGAGACCCAGTACTTC
D gene: NA; V gene: TRBV20-1; J gene: TRBJ2-5; clone size: few; CDR3 protein: CSASTSQETQYF; CDR3 DNA: TGCAGTGCTAGCACGTCCCAAGAGACCCAGTACTTC
D gene: NA; V gene: TRBV25-1; J gene: TRBJ2-3; clone size: NA; CDR3 protein: CASSEWGLGSWYF; CDR3 DNA: NA
D gene: NA; V gene: TRBV29-1; J gene: TRBJ2-5; clone size: NA; CDR3 protein: CSVEAPRLQETQYF; CDR3 DNA: TGCAGCGTTGAAGCCCCCCGACTACAAGAGACCCAGTACTTC
D gene: NA; V gene: TRBV15; J gene: TRBJ2-4; clone size: few; CDR3 protein: CATSRDLAKNIQYF; CDR3 DNA: TGTGCCACCAGCAGAGATCTAGCCAAAAACATTCAGTACTTC
D gene: TRBD2; V gene: TRBV9; J gene: TRBJ2-3; clone size: many; CDR3 protein: CASSVEAGGIRDTQYF; CDR3 DNA: TGTGCCAGCAGCGTAGAAGCGGGAGGGATTCGAGATACGCAGTATTTT
D gene: NA; V gene: TRBV7-2; J gene: TRBJ2-7; clone size: many; CDR3 protein: CASSSRTSEQYF; CDR3 DNA: TGTGCCAGCAGCTCAAGAACGTCCGAGCAGTACTTC
D gene: TRBD2; V gene: TRBV9; J gene: TRBJ2-2; clone size: few; CDR3 protein: CASSTRTRQNTGELFF; CDR3 DNA: TGTGCCAGCAGCACACGGACTAGACAGAACACCGGGGAGCTGTTTTTT
D gene: NA; V gene: TRBV7-9; J gene: TRBJ2-1; clone size: NA; CDR3 protein: CASSLDRGPAEQFF; CDR3 DNA: TGTGCCAGCAGCTTAGATCGAGGGCCGGCTGAGCAGTTCTTC
D gene: NA; V gene: TRBV4-2; J gene: TRBJ1-6; clone size: NA; CDR3 protein: CASSQGSGGNSPLHF; CDR3 DNA: TGTGCCAGCAGCCAAGGGTCCGGGGGGAATTCACCCCTCCACTTT
D gene: NA; V gene: TRBV12-3/TRBV12-4; J gene: TRBJ1-5; clone size: NA; CDR3 protein: CASSERTANQPQHF; CDR3 DNA: TGTGCCAGCAGTGAGAGGACAGCCAATCAGCCCCAGCATTTT
D gene: NA; V gene: TRBV5-1; J gene: TRBJ2-2; clone size: few; CDR3 protein: CASSLGSAASGELFF; CDR3 DNA: TGCGCCAGCAGCTTGGGGTCGGCTGCAAGCGGGGAGCTGTTTTTT
D gene: TRBD2; V gene: TRBV12-3/TRBV12-4; J gene: TRBJ2-1; clone size: few; CDR3 protein: CASSPSGRAENEQFF; CDR3 DNA: TGTGCCAGCAGCCCCAGCGGGAGGGCCGAGAATGAGCAGTTCTTC
D gene: NA; V gene: TRBV7-9; J gene: TRBJ1-6; clone size: many; CDR3 protein: CASTPDSHNSPLHF; CDR3 DNA: TGTGCCAGCACCCCCGACAGCCATAATTCACCCCTCCACTTT
D gene: NA; V gene: TRBV20-1; J gene: TRBJ1-2; clone size: NA; CDR3 protein: CSASPIPGRGTYGYTF; CDR3 DNA: TGCAGTGCTTCTCCAATTCCGGGACGGGGAACCTATGGCTACACCTTC